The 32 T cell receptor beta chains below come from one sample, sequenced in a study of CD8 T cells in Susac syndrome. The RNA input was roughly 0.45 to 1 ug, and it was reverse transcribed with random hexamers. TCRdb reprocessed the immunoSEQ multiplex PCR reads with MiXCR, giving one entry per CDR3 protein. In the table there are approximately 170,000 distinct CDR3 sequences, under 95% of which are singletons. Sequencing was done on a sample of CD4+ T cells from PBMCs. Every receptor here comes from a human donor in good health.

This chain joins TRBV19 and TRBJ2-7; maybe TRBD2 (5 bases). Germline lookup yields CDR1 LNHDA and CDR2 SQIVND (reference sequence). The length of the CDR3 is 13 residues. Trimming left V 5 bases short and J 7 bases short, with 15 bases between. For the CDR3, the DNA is TGTGCCAGTAGTGAGGGCCTAACGGGGGAGCAGTACTTC. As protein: CASSEGLTGEQYF.

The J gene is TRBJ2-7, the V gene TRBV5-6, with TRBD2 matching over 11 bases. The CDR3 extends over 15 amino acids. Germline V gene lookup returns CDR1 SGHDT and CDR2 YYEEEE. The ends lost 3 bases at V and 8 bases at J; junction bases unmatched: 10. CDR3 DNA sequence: TGTGCCAGCAGCTCTAGCGGGGGGCCCAATGACAAGCAGTACTTC. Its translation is CASSSSGGPNDKQYF.

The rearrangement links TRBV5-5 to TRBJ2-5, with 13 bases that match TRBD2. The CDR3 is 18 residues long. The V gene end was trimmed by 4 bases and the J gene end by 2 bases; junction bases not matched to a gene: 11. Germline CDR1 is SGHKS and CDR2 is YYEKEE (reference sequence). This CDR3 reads CASSLPSLGLAGQETQYF. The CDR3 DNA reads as TGTGCCAGCAGCCTACCCTCTCTGGGACTAGCGGGGCAAGAGACCCAGTACTTC.

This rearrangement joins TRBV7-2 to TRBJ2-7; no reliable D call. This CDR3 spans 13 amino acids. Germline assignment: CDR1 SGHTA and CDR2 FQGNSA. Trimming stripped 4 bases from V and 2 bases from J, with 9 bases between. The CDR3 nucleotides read TGTGCCAGCAGCTCGAGGCGAGCCTACGAGCAGTACTTC. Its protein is CASSSRRAYEQYF.

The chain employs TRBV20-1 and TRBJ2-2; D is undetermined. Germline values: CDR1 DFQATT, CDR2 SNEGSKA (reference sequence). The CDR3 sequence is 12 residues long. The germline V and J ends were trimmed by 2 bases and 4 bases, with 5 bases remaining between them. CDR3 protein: CSARPTTGELFF. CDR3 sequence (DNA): TGCAGTGCTAGACCGACCACCGGGGAGCTGTTTTTT.

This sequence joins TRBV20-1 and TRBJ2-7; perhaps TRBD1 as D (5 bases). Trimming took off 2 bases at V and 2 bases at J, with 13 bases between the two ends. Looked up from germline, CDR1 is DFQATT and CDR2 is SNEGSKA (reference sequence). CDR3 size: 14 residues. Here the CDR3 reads CSARSQAQTYEQYF. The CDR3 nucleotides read TGCAGTGCTAGATCACAGGCCCAGACCTACGAGCAGTACTTC.

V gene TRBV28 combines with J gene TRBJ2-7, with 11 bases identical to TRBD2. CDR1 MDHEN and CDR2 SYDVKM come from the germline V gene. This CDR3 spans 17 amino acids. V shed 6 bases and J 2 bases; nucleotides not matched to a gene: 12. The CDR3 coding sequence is TGTGCCAGCAGCCCGTTAACTACTAGCGGGAGTGCCTACGAGCAGTACTTC. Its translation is CASSPLTTSGSAYEQYF.

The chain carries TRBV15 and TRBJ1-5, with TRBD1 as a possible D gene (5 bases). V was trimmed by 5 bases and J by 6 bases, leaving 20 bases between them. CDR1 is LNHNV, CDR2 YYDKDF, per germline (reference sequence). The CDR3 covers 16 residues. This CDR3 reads CATSPRRQGISQPQHF. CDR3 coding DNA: TGTGCCACCAGCCCCCGTCGGCAGGGAATCTCTCAGCCCCAGCATTTT.

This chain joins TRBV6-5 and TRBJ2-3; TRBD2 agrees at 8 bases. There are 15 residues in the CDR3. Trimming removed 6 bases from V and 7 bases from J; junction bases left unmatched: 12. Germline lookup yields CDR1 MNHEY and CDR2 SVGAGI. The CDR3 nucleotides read TGTGCCAGCAGCTTTCCGGGACTAGGCCCTAATACGCAGTATTTT. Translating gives CASSFPGLGPNTQYF.

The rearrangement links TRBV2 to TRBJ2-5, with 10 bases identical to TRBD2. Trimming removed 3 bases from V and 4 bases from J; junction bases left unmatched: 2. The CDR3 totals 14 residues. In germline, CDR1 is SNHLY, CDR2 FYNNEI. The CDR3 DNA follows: TGTGCCAGCAGTGACCTAGCGGGAGTAGAGACCCAGTACTTC. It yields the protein CASSDLAGVETQYF.

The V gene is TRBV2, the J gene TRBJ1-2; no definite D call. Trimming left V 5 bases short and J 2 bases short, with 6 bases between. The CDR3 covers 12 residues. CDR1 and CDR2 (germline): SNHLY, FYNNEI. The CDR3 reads CASSSLNYGYTF. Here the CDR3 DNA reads TGTGCCAGCAGTTCTTTAAACTATGGCTACACCTTC.

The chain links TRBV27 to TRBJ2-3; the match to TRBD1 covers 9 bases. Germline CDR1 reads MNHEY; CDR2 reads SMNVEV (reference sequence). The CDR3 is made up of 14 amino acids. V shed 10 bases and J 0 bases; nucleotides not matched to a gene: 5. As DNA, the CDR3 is TGTGCCACCCGAGACAGGGGGAGCACAGATACGCAGTATTTT. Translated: CATRDRGSTDTQYF.

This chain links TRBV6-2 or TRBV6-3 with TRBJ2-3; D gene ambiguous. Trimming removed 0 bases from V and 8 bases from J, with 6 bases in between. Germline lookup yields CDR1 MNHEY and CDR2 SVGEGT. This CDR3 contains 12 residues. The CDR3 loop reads CASSYSTGTQYF. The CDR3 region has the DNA TGTGCCAGCAGTTACTCTACGGGTACGCAGTATTTT.

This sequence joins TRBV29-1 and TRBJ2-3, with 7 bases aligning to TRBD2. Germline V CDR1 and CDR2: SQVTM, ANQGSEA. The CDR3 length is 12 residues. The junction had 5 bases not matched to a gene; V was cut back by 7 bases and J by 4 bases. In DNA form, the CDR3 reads TGCAGCGCTGGGGGGGTCGCAGATACGCAGTATTTT. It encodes CSAGGVADTQYF.

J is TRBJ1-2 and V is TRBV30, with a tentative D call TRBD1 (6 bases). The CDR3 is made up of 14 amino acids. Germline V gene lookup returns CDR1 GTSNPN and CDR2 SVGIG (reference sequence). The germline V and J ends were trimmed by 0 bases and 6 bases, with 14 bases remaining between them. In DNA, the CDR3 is TGTGCCTGGAGTGTAGTACAGGGCGGGAATGGCTACACCTTC. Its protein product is CAWSVVQGGNGYTF.

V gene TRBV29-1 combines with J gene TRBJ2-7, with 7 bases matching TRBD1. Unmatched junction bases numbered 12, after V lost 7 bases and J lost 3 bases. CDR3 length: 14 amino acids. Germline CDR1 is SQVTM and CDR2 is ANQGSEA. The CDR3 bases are TGCAGCGGATCATCGGGACAGTTTGACTACGAGCAGTACTTC. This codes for CSGSSGQFDYEQYF.

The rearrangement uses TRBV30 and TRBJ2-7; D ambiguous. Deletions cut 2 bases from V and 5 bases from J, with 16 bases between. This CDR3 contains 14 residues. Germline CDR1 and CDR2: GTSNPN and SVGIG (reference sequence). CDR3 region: CAWSRGGDLHEQYF. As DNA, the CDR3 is TGTGCCTGGAGTCGCGGCGGTGATCTACACGAGCAGTACTTC.

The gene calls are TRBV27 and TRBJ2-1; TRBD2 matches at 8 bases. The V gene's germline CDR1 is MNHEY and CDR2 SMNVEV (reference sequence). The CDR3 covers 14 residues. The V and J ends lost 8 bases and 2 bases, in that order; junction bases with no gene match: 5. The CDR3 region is CASQLLAAYNEQFF. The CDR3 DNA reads TGTGCCAGCCAATTACTAGCGGCCTACAATGAGCAGTTCTTC.

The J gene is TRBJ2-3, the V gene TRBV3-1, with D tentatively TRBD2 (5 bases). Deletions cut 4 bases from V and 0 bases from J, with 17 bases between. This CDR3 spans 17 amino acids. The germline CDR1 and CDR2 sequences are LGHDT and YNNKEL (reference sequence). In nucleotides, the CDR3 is TGTGCCAGCAGCCTGGGCTGGCGGGCTTTTAGCACAGATACGCAGTATTTT. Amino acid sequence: CASSLGWRAFSTDTQYF.

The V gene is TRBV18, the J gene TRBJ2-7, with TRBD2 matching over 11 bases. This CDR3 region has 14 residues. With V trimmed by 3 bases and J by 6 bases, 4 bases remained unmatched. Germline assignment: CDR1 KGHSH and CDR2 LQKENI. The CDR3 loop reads CASSPGLAVFEQYF. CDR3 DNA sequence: TGTGCCAGCTCACCGGGACTAGCGGTCTTCGAGCAGTACTTC.

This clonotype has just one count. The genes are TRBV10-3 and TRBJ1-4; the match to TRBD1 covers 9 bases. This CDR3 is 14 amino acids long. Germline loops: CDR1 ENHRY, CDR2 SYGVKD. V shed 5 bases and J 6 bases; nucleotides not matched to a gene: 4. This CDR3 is CAISPGQGDEKLFF. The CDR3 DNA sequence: TGTGCCATCAGTCCGGGACAGGGAGATGAAAAACTGTTTTTT.

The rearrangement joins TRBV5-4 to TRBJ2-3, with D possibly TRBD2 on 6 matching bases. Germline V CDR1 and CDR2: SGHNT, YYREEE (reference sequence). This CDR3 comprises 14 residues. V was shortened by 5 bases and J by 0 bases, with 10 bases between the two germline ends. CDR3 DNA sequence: TGTGCCAGCAGACCCCGGGAGAGCACAGATACGCAGTATTTT. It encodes CASRPRESTDTQYF.

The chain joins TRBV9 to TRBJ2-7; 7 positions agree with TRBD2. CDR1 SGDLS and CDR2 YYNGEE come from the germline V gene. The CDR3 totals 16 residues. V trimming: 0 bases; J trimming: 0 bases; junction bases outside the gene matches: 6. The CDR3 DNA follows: TGTGCCAGCAGCGTAGAGAGCGGGGCTTCCTCCTACGAGCAGTACTTC. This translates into CASSVESGASSYEQYF.

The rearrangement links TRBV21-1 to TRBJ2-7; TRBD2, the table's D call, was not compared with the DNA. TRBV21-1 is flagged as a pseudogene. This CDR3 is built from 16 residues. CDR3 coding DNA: TGTGCCAGCAGCGTTCTAGCGGGCATAATTAACTACGAGCAGTACTTC. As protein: CASSVLAGIINYEQYF.

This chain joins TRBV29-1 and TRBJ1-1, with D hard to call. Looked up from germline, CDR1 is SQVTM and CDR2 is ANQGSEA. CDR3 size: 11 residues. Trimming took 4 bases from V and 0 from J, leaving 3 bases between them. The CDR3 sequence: CSVVMNTEAFF. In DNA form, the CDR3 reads TGCAGCGTTGTCATGAACACTGAAGCTTTCTTT.

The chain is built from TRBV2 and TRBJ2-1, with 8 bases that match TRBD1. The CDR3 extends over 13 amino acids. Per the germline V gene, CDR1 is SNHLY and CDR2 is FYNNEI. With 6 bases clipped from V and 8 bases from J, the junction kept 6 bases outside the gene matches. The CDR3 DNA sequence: TGTGCCAGCAGCTCAGGGGGCGGCTATGAGCAGTTCTTC. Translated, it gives CASSSGGGYEQFF.

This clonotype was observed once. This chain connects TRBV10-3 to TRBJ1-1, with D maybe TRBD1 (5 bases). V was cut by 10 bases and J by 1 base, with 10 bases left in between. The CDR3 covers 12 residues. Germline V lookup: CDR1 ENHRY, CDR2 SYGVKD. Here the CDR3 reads CATRGGNTEAFF. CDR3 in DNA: TGTGCCACCCGGGGGGGGAACACTGAAGCTTTCTTT.

The CDR3 reads CASSKGGRGPYGYTF. CDR3 coding DNA: TGTGCCAGCAGCAAAGGGGGCAGGGGGCCCTATGGCTACACCTTC. V usage is TRBV21-1 and J usage is TRBJ1-2; TRBD1, the table's D call, lacks a check against the DNA. TRBV21-1 is deemed a pseudogene. The CDR3 consists of 15 residues.

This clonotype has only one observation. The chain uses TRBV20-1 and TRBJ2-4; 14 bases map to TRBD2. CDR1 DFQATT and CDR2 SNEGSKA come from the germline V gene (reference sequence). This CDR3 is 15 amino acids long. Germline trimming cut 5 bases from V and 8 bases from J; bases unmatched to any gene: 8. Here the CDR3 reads CSARRLAGGRDIQYF. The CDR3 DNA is TGCAGTGCTCGGAGACTAGCGGGGGGGCGGGACATTCAGTACTTC.

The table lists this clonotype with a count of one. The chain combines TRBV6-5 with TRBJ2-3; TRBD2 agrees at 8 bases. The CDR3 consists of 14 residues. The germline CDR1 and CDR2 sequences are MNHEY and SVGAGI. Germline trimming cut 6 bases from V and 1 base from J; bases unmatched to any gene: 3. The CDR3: CASRTGGGTDTQYF. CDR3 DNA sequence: TGTGCCAGCAGGACGGGGGGGGGCACAGATACGCAGTATTTT.

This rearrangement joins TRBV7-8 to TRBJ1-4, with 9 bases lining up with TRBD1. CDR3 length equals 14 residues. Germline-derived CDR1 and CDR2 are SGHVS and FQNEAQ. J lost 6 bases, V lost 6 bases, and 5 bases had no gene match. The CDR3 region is CASSPTGGDEKLFF. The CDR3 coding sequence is TGTGCCAGCAGTCCCACAGGGGGCGATGAAAAACTGTTTTTT. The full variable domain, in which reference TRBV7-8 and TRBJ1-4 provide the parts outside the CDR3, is GAGVSQSPRYKVAKRGQDVALRCDPISGHVSLFWYQQALGQGPEFLTYFQNEAQLDKSGLPSDRFFAERPEGSVSTLKIQRTQQEDSAVYLCASSPTGGDEKLFFGSGTQLSVL.

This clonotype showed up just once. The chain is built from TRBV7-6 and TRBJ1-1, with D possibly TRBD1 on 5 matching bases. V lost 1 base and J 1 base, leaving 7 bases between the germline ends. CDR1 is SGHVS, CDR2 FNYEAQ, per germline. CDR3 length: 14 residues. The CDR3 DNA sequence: TGTGCCAGCAGCTTAGGCGGGACGAACACTGAAGCTTTCTTT. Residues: CASSLGGTNTEAFF.